This T cell receptor (beta chain) originates from a study of blood T cell repertoires in COVID-19. Background on the study: Researchers got acute and convalescent COVID-19 samples from the United States, Italy and Spain. Nucleic acid was either cDNA or gDNA, and it came from T cells, B-cell-depleted T cells, or PBMCs.

The CDR3 loop spans 12 amino acids. V lost 2 bases, J lost 11 bases, and 12 bases lay in between. Per germline, CDR1 LNHDA and CDR2 SQIVND (reference sequence). Original handling: Nucleated cell counts were estimated from reference gene primer amplification. Using immunoSEQ multiplex PCR, the repertoire was profiled, and TCRdb retains in-frame clones only, with some absent. V, J and clone size are taken as reported in that table, and D and trimming were inferred from the DNA itself. Of around 250,000 clones in the sample, roughly 80% were seen once. The chain has TRBV19 and TRBJ1-1; D uncertain. The TCR sequence derives from a woman aged 18-29 years with acute or convalescent COVID-19. The sample was peripheral blood. The CDR3 region has the DNA TGTGCCAGTAGTATACCCTTTGTGAGGGCTTTCTTT. This encodes CASSIPFVRAFF. Drawing the rest from reference TRBV19 and TRBJ1-1, the complete variable domain is DGGITQSPKYLFRKEGQNVTLSCEQNLNHDAMYWYRQDPGQGLRLIYYSQIVNDFQKGDIAEGYSVSREKKESFPLTVTSAQKNPTAFYLCASSIPFVRAFFGQGTRLTVV.